This entry describes one T cell receptor (beta chain). The antigen is unknown. The data belong to a study of T-cell memory formation after mild COVID-19. Germline CDR1 LGHDT, CDR2 YNNKEL (reference sequence). Trimming took off 4 bases at V and 3 bases at J, with 10 bases between the two ends. CDR3 size: 13 residues. Study-level results: Pre-infection memory harbored some responding clones, suggesting cross-reactive memory joined.

5'RACE, which relied on constant-segment primers, yielded TCR alpha and TCR beta cDNA libraries carrying sample barcodes and UMIs. Using its own MiXCR run on the 5' RACE reads, TCRdb lists one record per CDR3 protein. Of just under 350,000 distinct CDR3 sequences listed, 13% were seen once; the top ten hold 20% to 25%. The chain joins TRBV3-1 to TRBJ2-7, with D hard to call. The specimen was PBMCs or a T cell subset sorted from them (not recorded which). The source is a man younger than 30 who had mild COVID-19 (a few samples of this study predate the infection). Cell type and time point are not known. CDR3 coding DNA: TGTGCCAGCAGCCGACGGAACGACTACGAGCAGTACTTC. Translated: CASSRRNDYEQYF.